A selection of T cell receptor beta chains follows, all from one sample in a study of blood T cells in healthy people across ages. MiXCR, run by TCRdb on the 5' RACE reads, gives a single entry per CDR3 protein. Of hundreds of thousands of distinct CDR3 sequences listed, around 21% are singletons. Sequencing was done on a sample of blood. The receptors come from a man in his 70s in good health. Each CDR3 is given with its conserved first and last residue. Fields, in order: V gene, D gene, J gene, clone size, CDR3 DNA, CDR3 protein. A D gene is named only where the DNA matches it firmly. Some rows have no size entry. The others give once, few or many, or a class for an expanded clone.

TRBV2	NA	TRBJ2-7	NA	TGTGCCAGCAGTGAGGACAGACAGGGAGGATACGAGCAGTACTTC	CASSEDRQGGYEQYF
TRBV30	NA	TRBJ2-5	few	TGTGCCGGCGGGACAGAAGAGACCCAGTACTTC	CAGGTEETQYF
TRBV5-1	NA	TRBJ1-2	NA	TGCGCCAGCAGCTTGACGGGAAACGACAGTCCTGGCTACACCTTC	CASSLTGNDSPGYTF
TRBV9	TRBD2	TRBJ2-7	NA	TGTGCCAGCAGCAAATCAGCGGGAGGGCCTTACGAGCAGTACTTC	CASSKSAGGPYEQYF
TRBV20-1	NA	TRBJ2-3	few	TGCAGCCTGGACACCCCCACAGATACGCAGTATTTT	CSLDTPTDTQYF
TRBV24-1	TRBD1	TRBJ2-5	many	TGTGCCCAGCCCTCACAGGGGGCTGAGACCCAGTACTTC	CAQPSQGAETQYF
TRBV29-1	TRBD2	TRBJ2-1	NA	TGCAGCGTTGACTCCCTAGCGGGCGACAATGAGCAGTCCTTC	CSVDSLAGDNEQSF
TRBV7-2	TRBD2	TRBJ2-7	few	TGTGCCAGCACTAGCGGGAGACTCCACGAGCAGTACTTC	CASTSGRLHEQYF
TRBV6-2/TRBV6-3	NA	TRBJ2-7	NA	TGTGCCAGCAGTCGGGATCCCGCTAGCGAGCAGTACTTC	CASSRDPASEQYF
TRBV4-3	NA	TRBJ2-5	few	TGCGCCAGCAGCCAAGATCTGCGGGGAGAGAAGACCCAGTACTTC	CASSQDLRGEKTQYF
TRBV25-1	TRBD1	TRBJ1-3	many	TGTGCCAGCAGTGCCCTTAAACAGGGGACGTTTGGAAACACCATATATTTT	CASSALKQGTFGNTIYF
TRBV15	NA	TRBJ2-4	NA	TGTGCCACCAGCAGAGATTCGTTTTTTCAGTACTTC	CATSRDSFFQYF
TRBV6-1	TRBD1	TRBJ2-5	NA	TGTGCCAGCAAAGGGACAGGGGTTGGAGAGACCCAGTACTTC	CASKGTGVGETQYF
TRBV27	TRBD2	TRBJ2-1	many	TGTGCCAGCAGTGACCTTAGCGGGAGGGACTCCTACAATGAGCAGTTCTTC	CASSDLSGRDSYNEQFF